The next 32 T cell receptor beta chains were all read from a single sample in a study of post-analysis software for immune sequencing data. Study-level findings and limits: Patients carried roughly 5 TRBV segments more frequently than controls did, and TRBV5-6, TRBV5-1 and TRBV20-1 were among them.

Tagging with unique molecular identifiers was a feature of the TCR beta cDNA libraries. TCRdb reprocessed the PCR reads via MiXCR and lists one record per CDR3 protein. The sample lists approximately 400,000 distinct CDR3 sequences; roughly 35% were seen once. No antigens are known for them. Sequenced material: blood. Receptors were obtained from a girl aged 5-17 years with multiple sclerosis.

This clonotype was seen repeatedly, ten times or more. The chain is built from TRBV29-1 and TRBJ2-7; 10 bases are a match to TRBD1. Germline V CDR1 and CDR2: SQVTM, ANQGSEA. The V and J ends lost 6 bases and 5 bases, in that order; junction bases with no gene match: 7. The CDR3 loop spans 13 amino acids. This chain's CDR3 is CSVGGTGVHEQYF. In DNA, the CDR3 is TGCAGCGTGGGGGGGACAGGGGTTCACGAGCAGTACTTC.

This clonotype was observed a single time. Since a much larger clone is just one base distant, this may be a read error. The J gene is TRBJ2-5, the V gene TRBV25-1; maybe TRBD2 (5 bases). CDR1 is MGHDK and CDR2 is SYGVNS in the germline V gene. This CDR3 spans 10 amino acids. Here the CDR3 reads CVSGQETQYF. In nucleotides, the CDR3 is TGTGTCAGCGGCCAAGAGACCCAGTACTTC.

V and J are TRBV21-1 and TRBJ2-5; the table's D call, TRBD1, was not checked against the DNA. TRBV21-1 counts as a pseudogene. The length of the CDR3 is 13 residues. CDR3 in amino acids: CASIAGGAPGQYF. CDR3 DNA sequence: TGTGCCAGCATCGCCGGGGGCGCCCCCGGGCAGTACTTC.

CDR3 sequence: CASSQWGQYAYGYTF. CDR3 bases: TGCGCCAGCAGCCAGTGGGGACAGTACGCCTATGGCTACACCTTC. J is TRBJ1-2 and V is TRBV4-3; TRBD1 matches 7 bases. V shed 3 bases, J shed 4 bases, and the junction held 8 bases outside the gene matches. The CDR3 length is 15 residues. Germline-derived CDR1 and CDR2 are LGHNA and YSLEER.

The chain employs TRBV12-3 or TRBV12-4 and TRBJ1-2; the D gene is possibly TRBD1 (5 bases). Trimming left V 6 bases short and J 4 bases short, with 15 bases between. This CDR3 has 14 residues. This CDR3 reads CASSRTAGSYGYTF. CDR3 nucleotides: TGTGCCAGCAGCCGGACCGCAGGGAGCTATGGCTACACCTTC.

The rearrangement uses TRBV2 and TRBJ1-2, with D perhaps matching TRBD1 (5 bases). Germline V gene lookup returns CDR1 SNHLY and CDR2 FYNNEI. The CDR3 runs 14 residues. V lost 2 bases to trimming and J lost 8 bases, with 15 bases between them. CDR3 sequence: CASSEMGTLEGYTF. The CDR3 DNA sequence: TGTGCCAGCAGTGAAATGGGGACGTTGGAGGGCTACACCTTC.

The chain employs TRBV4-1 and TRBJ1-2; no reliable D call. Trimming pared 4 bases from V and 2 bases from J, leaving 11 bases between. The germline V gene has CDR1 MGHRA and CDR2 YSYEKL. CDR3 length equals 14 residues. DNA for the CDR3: TGCGCCAGCAGCCCCGGCGCGGGGAACTATGGCTACACCTTC. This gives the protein CASSPGAGNYGYTF.

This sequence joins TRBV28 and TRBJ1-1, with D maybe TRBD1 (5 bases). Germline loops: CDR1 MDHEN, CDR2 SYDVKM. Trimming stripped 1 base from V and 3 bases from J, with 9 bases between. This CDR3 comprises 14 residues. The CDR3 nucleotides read TGTGCCAGCAGTTTATACAGGATTGACACTGAAGCTTTCTTT. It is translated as CASSLYRIDTEAFF. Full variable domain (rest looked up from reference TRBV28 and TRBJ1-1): DVKVTQSSRYLVKRTGEKVFLECVQDMDHENMFWYRQDPGLGLRLIYFSYDVKMKEKGDIPEGYSVSREKKERFSLILESASTNQTSMYLCASSLYRIDTEAFFGQGTRLTVV.

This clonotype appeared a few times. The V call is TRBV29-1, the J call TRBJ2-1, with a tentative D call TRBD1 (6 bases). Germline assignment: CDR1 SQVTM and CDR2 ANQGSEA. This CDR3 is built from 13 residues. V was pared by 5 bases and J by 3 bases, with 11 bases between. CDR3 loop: CSVRGGNYNEQFF. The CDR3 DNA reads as TGCAGCGTTCGAGGGGGAAACTACAATGAGCAGTTCTTC.

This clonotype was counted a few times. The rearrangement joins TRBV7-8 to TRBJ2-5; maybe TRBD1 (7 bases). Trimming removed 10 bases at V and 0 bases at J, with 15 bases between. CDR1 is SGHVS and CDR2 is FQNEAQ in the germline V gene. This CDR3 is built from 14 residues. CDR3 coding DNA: TGTGCCACCGGAGGGGGCTTTTACCAAGAGACCCAGTACTTC. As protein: CATGGGFYQETQYF.

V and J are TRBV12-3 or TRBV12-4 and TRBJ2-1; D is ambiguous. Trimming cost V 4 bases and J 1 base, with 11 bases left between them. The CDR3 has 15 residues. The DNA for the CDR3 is TGTGCCAGCAGTTCCCCCGACCGGTCCTACAATGAGCAGTTCTTC. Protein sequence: CASSSPDRSYNEQFF.

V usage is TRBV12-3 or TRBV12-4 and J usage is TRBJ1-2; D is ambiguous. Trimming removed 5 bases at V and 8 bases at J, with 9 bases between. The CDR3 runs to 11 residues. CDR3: CASSTDTGYTF. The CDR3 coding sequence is TGTGCCAGCAGTACTGACACGGGCTACACCTTC.

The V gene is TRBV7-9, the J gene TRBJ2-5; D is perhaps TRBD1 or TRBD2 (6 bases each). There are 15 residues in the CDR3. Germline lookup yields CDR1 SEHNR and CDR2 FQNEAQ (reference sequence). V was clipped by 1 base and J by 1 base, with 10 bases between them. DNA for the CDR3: TGTGCCAGCAGCTTAGGCGGGGACACCCAAGAGACCCAGTACTTC. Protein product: CASSLGGDTQETQYF.

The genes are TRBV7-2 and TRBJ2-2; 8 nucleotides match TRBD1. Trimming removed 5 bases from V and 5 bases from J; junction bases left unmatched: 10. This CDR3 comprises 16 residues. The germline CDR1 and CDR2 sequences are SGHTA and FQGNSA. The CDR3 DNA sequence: TGTGCCAGCAGCCTACCGACAGGGGTGCGGACCGGGGAGCTGTTTTTT. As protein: CASSLPTGVRTGELFF.

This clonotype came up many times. The CDR3 loop is CSVGSGSYNEQFF. CDR3 bases: TGCAGCGTTGGCTCAGGGTCCTACAATGAGCAGTTCTTC. The V call is TRBV29-1, the J call TRBJ2-1; maybe TRBD1 (5 bases). The CDR3 length is 13 residues. Looked up from germline, CDR1 is SQVTM and CDR2 is ANQGSEA. Trimming shortened V by 4 bases and J by 1 base, and 8 bases separated the two germline ends.

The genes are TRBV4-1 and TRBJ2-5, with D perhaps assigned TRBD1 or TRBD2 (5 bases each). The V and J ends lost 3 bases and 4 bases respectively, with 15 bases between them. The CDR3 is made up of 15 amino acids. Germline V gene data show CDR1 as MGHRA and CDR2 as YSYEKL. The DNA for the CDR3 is TGCGCCAGCAGCCAGACCGGGACGTCCCGAGAGACCCAGTACTTC. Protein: CASSQTGTSRETQYF.

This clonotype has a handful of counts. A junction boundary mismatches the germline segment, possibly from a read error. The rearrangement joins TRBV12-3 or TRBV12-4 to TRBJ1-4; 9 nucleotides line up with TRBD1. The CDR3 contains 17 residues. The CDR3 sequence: CASSLVLTGGMNEKLFF. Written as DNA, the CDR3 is TGTGCCAGCAGTTTAGTCTTGACAGGGGGAATGAATGAAAAGCTGTTTTTT.

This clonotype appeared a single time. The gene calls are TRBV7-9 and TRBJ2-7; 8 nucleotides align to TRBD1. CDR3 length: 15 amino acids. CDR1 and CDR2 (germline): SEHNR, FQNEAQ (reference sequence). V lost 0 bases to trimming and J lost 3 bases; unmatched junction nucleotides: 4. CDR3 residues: CASSLATGADYEQYF. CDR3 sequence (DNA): TGTGCCAGCAGCTTAGCGACAGGGGCCGACTACGAGCAGTACTTC.

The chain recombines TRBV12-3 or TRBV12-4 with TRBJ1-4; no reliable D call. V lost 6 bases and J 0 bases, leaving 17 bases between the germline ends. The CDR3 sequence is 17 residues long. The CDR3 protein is CASRPREGGSTNEKLFF. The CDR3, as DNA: TGTGCCAGCAGACCTCGAGAGGGTGGATCAACTAATGAAAAACTGTTTTTT.

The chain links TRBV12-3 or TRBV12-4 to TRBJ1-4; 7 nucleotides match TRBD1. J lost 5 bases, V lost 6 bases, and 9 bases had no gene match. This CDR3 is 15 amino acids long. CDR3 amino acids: CASRPRGQINEKLFF. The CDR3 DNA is TGTGCCAGCAGGCCCCGGGGACAGATAAATGAAAAACTGTTTTTT.

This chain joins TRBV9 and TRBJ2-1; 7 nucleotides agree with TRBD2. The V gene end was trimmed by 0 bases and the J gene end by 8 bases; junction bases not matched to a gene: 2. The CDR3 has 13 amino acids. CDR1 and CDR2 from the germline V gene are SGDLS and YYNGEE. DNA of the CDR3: TGTGCCAGCAGCGTAGGACTAGCCCATGAGCAGTTCTTC. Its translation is CASSVGLAHEQFF.

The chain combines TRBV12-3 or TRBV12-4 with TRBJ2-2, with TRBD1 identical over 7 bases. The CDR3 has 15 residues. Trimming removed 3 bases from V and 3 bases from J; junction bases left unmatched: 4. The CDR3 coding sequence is TGTGCCAGCAGTTTGAGCAGGGGGTACACCGGGGAGCTGTTTTTT. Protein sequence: CASSLSRGYTGELFF.

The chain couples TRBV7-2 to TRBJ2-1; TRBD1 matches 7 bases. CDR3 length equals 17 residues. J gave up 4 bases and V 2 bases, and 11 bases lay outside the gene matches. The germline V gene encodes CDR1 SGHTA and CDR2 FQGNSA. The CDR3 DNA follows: TGTGCCAGCAGCTTAAGGGTGTCCATGACAGGGTACAATGAGCAGTTCTTC. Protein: CASSLRVSMTGYNEQFF.

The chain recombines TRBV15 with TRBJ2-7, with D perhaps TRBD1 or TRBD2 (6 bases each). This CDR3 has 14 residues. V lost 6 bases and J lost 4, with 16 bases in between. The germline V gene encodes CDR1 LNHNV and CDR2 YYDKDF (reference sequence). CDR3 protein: CATRQFGGAYEQYF. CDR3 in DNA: TGTGCCACCAGGCAGTTCGGGGGCGCATACGAGCAGTACTTC.

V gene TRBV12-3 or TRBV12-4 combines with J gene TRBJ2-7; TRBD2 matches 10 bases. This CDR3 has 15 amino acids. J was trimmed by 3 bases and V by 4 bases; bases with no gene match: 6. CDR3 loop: CASSSVAGGGYEQYF. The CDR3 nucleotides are TGTGCCAGCAGTTCCGTAGCGGGGGGAGGCTACGAGCAGTACTTC.

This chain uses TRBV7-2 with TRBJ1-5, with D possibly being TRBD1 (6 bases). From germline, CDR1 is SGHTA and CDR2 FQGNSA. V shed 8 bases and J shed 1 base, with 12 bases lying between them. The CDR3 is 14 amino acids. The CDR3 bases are TGTGCCAGCGACGACAGGCCGAGCAATCAGCCCCAGCATTTT. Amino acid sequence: CASDDRPSNQPQHF.

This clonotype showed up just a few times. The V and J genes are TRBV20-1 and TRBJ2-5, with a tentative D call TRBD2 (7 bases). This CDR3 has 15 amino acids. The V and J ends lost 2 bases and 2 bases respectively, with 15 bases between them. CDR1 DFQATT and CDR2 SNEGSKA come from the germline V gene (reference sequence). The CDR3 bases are TGCAGTGCTAGAATGGCGGGGGCTCTACAAGAGACCCAGTACTTC. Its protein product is CSARMAGALQETQYF.

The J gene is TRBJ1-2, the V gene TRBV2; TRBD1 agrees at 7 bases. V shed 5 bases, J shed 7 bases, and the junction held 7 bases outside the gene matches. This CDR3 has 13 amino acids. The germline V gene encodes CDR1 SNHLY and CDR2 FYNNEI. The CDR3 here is CASSPTGLSGYTF. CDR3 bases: TGTGCCAGCAGTCCGACAGGGCTCTCTGGCTACACCTTC.

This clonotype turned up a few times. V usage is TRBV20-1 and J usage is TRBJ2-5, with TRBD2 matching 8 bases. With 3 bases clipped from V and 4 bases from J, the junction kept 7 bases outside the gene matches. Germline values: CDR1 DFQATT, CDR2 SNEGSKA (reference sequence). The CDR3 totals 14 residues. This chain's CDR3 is CSARGAGERETQYF. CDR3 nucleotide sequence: TGCAGTGCTAGGGGAGCGGGGGAGCGAGAGACCCAGTACTTC.

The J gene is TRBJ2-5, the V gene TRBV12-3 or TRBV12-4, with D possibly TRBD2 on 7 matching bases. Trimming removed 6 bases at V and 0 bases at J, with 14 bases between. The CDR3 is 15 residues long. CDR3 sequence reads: CASSLRGGDQETQYF. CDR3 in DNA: TGTGCCAGCAGCTTAAGGGGGGGGGACCAAGAGACCCAGTACTTC.

The CDR3 bases are TGCGCCAGCAGCTTAGGGCTTCTTACGGATACGCAGTATTTT. Translation gives CASSLGLLTDTQYF. This rearrangement joins TRBV5-1 to TRBJ2-3; D is unclear. The germline V gene encodes CDR1 SGHRS and CDR2 YFSETQ. Trimming took off 2 bases at V and 6 bases at J, with 13 bases between the two ends. The CDR3 totals 14 residues.

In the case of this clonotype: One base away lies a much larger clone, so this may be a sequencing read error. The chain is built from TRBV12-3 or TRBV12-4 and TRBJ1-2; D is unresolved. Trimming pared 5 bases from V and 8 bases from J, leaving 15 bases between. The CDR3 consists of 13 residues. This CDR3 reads CASSPRGWEGYTF. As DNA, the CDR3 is TGTGCCAGCAGTCCACGGGGTTGGGAGGGCTACACCTTC.